This paragraph reports one T cell receptor (beta chain). Its antigen is unknown. One base away there is no much larger clone; base qualities are not given. This sample is drawn from a study of radiotherapy plus CTLA-4 blockade in lung cancer (dated by TCRdb to the late 2010s). In terms of the full investigation: Among the enrolled patients, about 19% had an objective response, and less than 40% reached disease control.

In this study, focal radiation therapy paired with CTLA-4 blockade (ipilimumab) was tested in patients who had chemo-refractory metastatic non-small-cell lung cancer. What the study reported, not specific to this receptor: After treatment with radiotherapy and ipilimumab, TCR clones that originated in tumors expanded in peripheral blood. The strongest predictors of response were reported to be early dynamic shifts in blood T cell clones along with a rise in serum interferon-beta following radiation.

Library preparation was by the immunoSEQ multiplex PCR assay. The clones in this table, taken by TCRdb from immuneACCESS, are in-frame only. Not every clone is retained; where verified, under half of the shortfall comes from an unresolved V gene, and the cause of the rest is unknown. The sample data list some 98,000 clones, and 82% of these were observed just once. Nearly 3.5% of the sample is held by the ten biggest clonotypes. The germline V end is reduced by 1 base and the J end by 5 bases; junction bases left unmatched: 14. There are 18 amino acids in the CDR3, from cysteine to phenylalanine inclusive. CDR3 DNA is the only sequence kept; it has 54 bases, read in frame from the first base. Taken from the germline V gene, the CDR1 and CDR2 loops are SGHTA and FQGTGA.

The sample was peripheral blood, taken from a patient treated with radiotherapy plus ipilimumab. The sequence was collected from a human donor with non-small cell lung cancer who had a partial response to radiotherapy plus ipilimumab. This chain is built from TRBV7-3 and TRBJ2-1; 7 bases in the junction line up with TRBD2. Here the CDR3 is given as CASSLIGTVSGPHNEQFF. The sequence in DNA is TGTGCCAGCAGCTTAATTGGTACGGTTAGCGGGCCTCACAATGAGCAGTTCTTC.